What follows are 21 T cell receptor beta chains derived from one specimen sequenced in a study of T cell responses to AZD1222 COVID-19 vaccine. The repertoire was sequenced with immunoSEQ multiplex PCR; TCRdb's copy has only in-frame clones and lacks some. Of roughly 120,000 clones listed, around 83% are singletons. Source: peripheral blood, taken 28 days after the second AZD1222 dose. The source is an adult who received the AZD1222 COVID-19 vaccine.

The chain joins TRBV7-2 to TRBJ2-5; D is uncertain. Looked up from germline, CDR1 is SGHTA and CDR2 is FQGNSA. V lost 7 bases and J lost 5, with 17 bases in between. There are 14 residues in the CDR3. The CDR3 sequence is CASTKPPAEETQYF. The CDR3 nucleotides are TGTGCCAGCACTAAACCGCCGGCAGAGGAGACCCAGTACTTC.

In DNA, the CDR3 is TGTGCCAGCAGCCTAAACAGGGGAGGGTTTTCCTACGAGCAGTACTTC. Its protein product is CASSLNRGGFSYEQYF. The V and J genes are TRBV28 and TRBJ2-7; D might be TRBD1 or TRBD2, each matching 7 bases. Trimming removed 6 bases from V and 1 base from J, with 19 bases in between. The CDR3 spans 16 residues. Germline-derived CDR1 and CDR2 are MDHEN and SYDVKM.

With respect to this clone: The sample contains more than one DNA sequence encoding this CDR3. V is TRBV12-3 or TRBV12-4 and J is TRBJ1-1, with D unresolved. V lost 2 bases to trimming and J lost 5 bases, with 3 bases between them. This CDR3 is 11 amino acids long. The CDR3 nucleotides read TGTGCCAGCAGTTTAAGGACTGAAGCTTTCTTT. Translation gives CASSLRTEAFF.

The rearrangement uses TRBV6-5 and TRBJ1-6, with TRBD1 matching 7 bases. The germline gives CDR1 MNHEY, CDR2 SVGAGI. The V gene end was trimmed by 6 bases and the J gene end by 9 bases; junction bases not matched to a gene: 8. The CDR3 sequence is 14 residues long. CDR3 DNA: TGTGCCAGCAGGACCTACCAGGGGGGTTCACCCCTCCACTTT. Amino acids: CASRTYQGGSPLHF.

CDR3 in amino acids: CATSDSGTGNTGELFF. The CDR3 nucleotides are TGTGCCACCAGTGATTCCGGGACAGGGAACACCGGGGAGCTGTTTTTT. The V gene is TRBV24-1, the J gene TRBJ2-2; 8 nucleotides line up with TRBD1. In germline, CDR1 is KGHDR, CDR2 SFDVKD. The CDR3 has 16 amino acids. Germline trimming cut 2 bases from V and 1 base from J; bases unmatched to any gene: 2.

This chain links TRBV24-1 with TRBJ2-7; TRBD1 agrees at 8 bases. With 6 bases clipped from V and 4 bases from J, the junction kept 19 bases outside the gene matches. The CDR3 length is 18 residues. Germline-derived CDR1 and CDR2 are KGHDR and SFDVKD. This CDR3 is CATSSISPQGVVTYEQYF. As DNA, the CDR3 is TGTGCCACCAGTTCCATTAGTCCACAGGGGGTAGTCACTTACGAGCAGTACTTC.

This clone has a single count. The chain joins TRBV11-3 to TRBJ2-1; 8 bases line up with TRBD1. CDR3 length: 13 amino acids. Unmatched junction bases numbered 5, after V lost 5 bases and J lost 8 bases. Germline CDR1 is SGHNT and CDR2 is YENEEA. This chain's CDR3 is CASSQDRDYEQFF. The CDR3 region has the DNA TGTGCCAGCAGCCAGGACAGGGACTATGAGCAGTTCTTC.

The genes are TRBV7-9 and TRBJ2-2, with 10 bases matching TRBD2. Germline lookup yields CDR1 SEHNR and CDR2 FQNEAQ (reference sequence). The V and J ends lost 7 bases and 5 bases, in that order; junction bases with no gene match: 19. The length of the CDR3 is 19 residues. The CDR3 DNA reads as TGTGCCAGCACCACGTGGGGGCTAGCGGGGGTCCGAGGGACCGGGGAGCTGTTTTTT. It translates to CASTTWGLAGVRGTGELFF.

The rearrangement links TRBV2 to TRBJ1-6; the D gene is possibly TRBD1 (5 bases). The ends were cut back, 4 bases at V and 1 base at J, with 11 bases in the middle. The CDR3 totals 16 residues. The germline CDR1 and CDR2 sequences are SNHLY and FYNNEI. The CDR3 DNA follows: TGTGCCAGCAGTGTTATGGGGGTGTCCTATAATTCACCCCTCCACTTT. The encoded protein is CASSVMGVSYNSPLHF. The full variable domain, its missing parts supplied by reference TRBV2 and TRBJ1-6, is EPEVTQTPSHQVTQMGQEVILRCVPISNHLYFYWYRQILGQKVEFLVSFYNNEISEKSEIFDDQFSVERPDGSNFTLKIRSTKLEDSAMYFCASSVMGVSYNSPLHFGNGTRLTVT.

This chain connects TRBV2 to TRBJ1-5; D call uncertain. Trimming cost V 7 bases and J 6 bases, with 19 bases left between them. In germline, CDR1 is SNHLY, CDR2 FYNNEI. The CDR3 covers 15 residues. This CDR3 reads CASNSRETGGQPQHF. The DNA for the CDR3 is TGTGCCAGCAACTCCCGCGAGACCGGAGGTCAGCCCCAGCATTTT.

The chain uses TRBV4-2 and TRBJ1-2; D is unclear. Germline V gene sequence: CDR1 LGHNA, CDR2 YNFKEQ. V gave up 0 bases and J gave up 2 bases, with 13 bases separating them. The CDR3 has 16 residues. The CDR3 bases are TGTGCCAGCAGCCAAGAAACGAGTACACCGAACTATGGCTACACCTTC. Translated: CASSQETSTPNYGYTF.

The rearrangement uses TRBV6-4 and TRBJ2-1, with TRBD1 identical over 7 bases. Germline V gene lookup returns CDR1 MRHNA and CDR2 SNTAGT. J gave up 2 bases and V 10 bases, and 5 bases lay outside the gene matches. CDR3 length equals 13 residues. The CDR3, as DNA: TGTGCCACCACACAGGGGCCCTACAATGAGCAGTTCTTC. Its translation: CATTQGPYNEQFF.

The chain joins TRBV7-9 to TRBJ2-7, with TRBD2 identical over 11 bases. The CDR3 runs 15 residues. The germline CDR1 and CDR2 sequences are SEHNR and FQNEAQ (reference sequence). V shed 3 bases, J shed 3 bases, and the junction held 4 bases outside the gene matches. The CDR3 DNA is TGTGCCAGCAGCTTGACTAGCGGGGCCCACTACGAGCAGTACTTC. Translation gives CASSLTSGAHYEQYF.

This sequence joins TRBV7-2 and TRBJ2-1, with D unclear. Germline loops: CDR1 SGHTA, CDR2 FQGNSA. This CDR3 has 11 residues. The V end was cut by 5 bases, the J end by 7 bases, with 6 bases between. In DNA, the CDR3 is TGTGCCAGCAGCGCGGTGAATGAGCAGTTCTTC. As protein: CASSAVNEQFF.

This chain connects TRBV20-1 to TRBJ2-3; D ambiguous. Germline V gene data show CDR1 as DFQATT and CDR2 as SNEGSKA (reference sequence). V lost 3 bases and J 6 bases, leaving 7 bases between the germline ends. The CDR3 spans 11 residues. CDR3 loop: CSASLGDTQYF. In DNA, the CDR3 is TGCAGTGCTAGCCTGGGGGATACGCAGTATTTT.

The V call is TRBV18, the J call TRBJ1-3, with 9 bases identical to TRBD1. Germline V CDR1 and CDR2: KGHSH, LQKENI. This CDR3 spans 14 amino acids. V trimming: 5 bases; J trimming: 2 bases; junction bases outside the gene matches: 1. The CDR3 nucleotides read TGTGCCAGCTCAAGGGACAGGGCTGGAAACACCATATATTTT. This sequence encodes CASSRDRAGNTIYF.

V is TRBV4-2 and J is TRBJ1-5; D remains ambiguous. The CDR3 runs 16 residues. Germline V lookup: CDR1 LGHNA, CDR2 YNFKEQ. Trimming took 0 bases from V and 7 from J, leaving 16 bases between them. CDR3 nucleotide sequence: TGTGCCAGCAGCCAAGATCATCCCAGTGGAAGACAGCCCCAGCATTTT. It specifies CASSQDHPSGRQPQHF.

V and J are TRBV28 and TRBJ2-7, with a weak D call TRBD2 (6 bases). V was cut by 3 bases and J by 2 bases, with 14 bases left in between. Germline V gene sequence: CDR1 MDHEN, CDR2 SYDVKM. This CDR3 is 15 amino acids long. The CDR3 DNA follows: TGTGCCAGCAGTTTGGGCGCGGGGCTGCCCTACGAGCAGTACTTC. Its translation: CASSLGAGLPYEQYF.

The V gene is TRBV6-4, the J gene TRBJ2-1; 13 bases map to TRBD2. Germline values: CDR1 MRHNA, CDR2 SNTAGT. The CDR3 is 15 residues long. V lost 5 bases, J lost 8 bases, and 6 bases stayed unmatched. Here the CDR3 DNA reads TGTGCCAGCAGTCTAAGACTAGCGGGGGGCCATGAGCAGTTCTTC. Encoded protein: CASSLRLAGGHEQFF.

The chain couples TRBV2 to TRBJ2-7; D may be TRBD1 (6 bases). Germline V lookup: CDR1 SNHLY, CDR2 FYNNEI. This CDR3 is 18 amino acids long. V was pared by 6 bases and J by 6 bases, with 30 bases between. The CDR3 loop is CASSPLPKRLGQPLEQYF. The DNA for the CDR3 is TGTGCCAGCAGCCCCCTCCCGAAAAGGTTGGGACAACCCCTCGAGCAGTACTTC.

The gene calls are TRBV9 and TRBJ1-1; D remains ambiguous. V dropped 3 bases and J dropped 3 bases, with 9 bases sitting between them. Per the germline V gene, CDR1 is SGDLS and CDR2 is YYNGEE. The CDR3 loop spans 13 amino acids. The CDR3 nucleotides are TGTGCCAGCAGCGCATGGTCGGACACTGAAGCTTTCTTT. It is translated as CASSAWSDTEAFF.